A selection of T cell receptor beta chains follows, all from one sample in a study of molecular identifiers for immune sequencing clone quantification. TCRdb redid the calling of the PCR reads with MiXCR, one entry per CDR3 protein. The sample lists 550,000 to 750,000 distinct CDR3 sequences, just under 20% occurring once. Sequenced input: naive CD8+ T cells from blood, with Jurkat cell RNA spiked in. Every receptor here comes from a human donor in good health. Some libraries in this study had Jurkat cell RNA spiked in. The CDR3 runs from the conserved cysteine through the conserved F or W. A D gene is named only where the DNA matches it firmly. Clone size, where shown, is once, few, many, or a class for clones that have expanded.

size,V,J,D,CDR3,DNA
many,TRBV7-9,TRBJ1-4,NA,CASSSEGSAEKLFF,TGTGCCAGCAGCTCAGAGGGGTCAGCCGAAAAACTGTTTTTT
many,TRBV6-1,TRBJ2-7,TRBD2,CASSEGWSERYSGLAEEYEQYF,TGTGCCAGCAGTGAAGGTTGGTCAGAAAGATACTCGGGACTAGCGGAAGAGTACGAGCAGTACTTC
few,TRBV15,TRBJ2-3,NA,CATSRDRQGGEYF,TGTGCCACCAGCAGAGATAGACAGGGCGGGGAGTATTTT
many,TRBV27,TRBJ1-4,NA,CASSLRGGEKLFF,TGTGCCAGCAGTTTAAGGGGGGGGGAAAAACTGTTTTTT
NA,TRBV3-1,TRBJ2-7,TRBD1,CASSQRPGQGALSYEQYF,TGTGCCAGCAGCCAACGCCCGGGACAGGGGGCGTTAAGCTACGAGCAGTACTTC
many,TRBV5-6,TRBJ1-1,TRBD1,CASSWATGTEAFF,TGTGCCAGCAGCTGGGCGACAGGGACTGAAGCTTTCTTT
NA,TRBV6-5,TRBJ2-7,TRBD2,CASSYFAGDRYEWYF,TGTGCCAGCAGTTACTTCGCGGGGGATCGGTACGAGTGGTACTTC
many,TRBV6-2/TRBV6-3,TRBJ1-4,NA,CASSEDRNEKLFF,TGTGCCAGCAGTGAAGACAGAAATGAAAAACTGTTTTTT
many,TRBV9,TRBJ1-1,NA,CASSVGTDNTEAFF,TGTGCCAGCAGCGTAGGGACGGATAACACTGAAGCTTTCTTT
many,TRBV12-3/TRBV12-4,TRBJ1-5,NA,CASSLALEGYNQPQHF,TGTGCCAGCAGTTTAGCGCTTGAAGGTTACAATCAGCCCCAGCATTTT
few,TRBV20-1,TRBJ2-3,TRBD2,CSVRVMTSGRGADTQYF,TGCAGTGTTAGAGTTATGACTAGCGGGAGAGGGGCAGATACGCAGTATTTT
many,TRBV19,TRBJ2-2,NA,CASNEDSGTGELFF,TGTGCCAGTAATGAAGACTCCGGCACCGGGGAGCTGTTTTTT
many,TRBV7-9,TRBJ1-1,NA,CASSPRYAFF,TGTGCCAGCAGCCCACGTTATGCTTTCTTT
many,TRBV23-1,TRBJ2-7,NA,CASSQGARKTYYEQYF,TGCGCCAGCAGTCAAGGGGCGCGGAAGACGTACTACGAGCAGTACTTC
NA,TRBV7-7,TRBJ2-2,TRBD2,CASSSAHPLGSGAGELFF,TGTGCTAGCAGCTCCGCCCATCCCCTGGGGAGCGGGGCCGGGGAGCTGTTTTTT
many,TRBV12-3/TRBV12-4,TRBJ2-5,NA,CASSLATRETQYF,TGTGCCAGCAGTTTAGCCACACGGGAGACCCAGTACTTC
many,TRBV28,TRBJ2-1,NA,CASSFLTTYNEQFF,TGTGCCAGCAGTTTCCTCACTACTTACAATGAGCAGTTCTTC
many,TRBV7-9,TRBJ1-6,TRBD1,CASSKTGGDSPLHF,TGTGCCAGCAGCAAGACAGGGGGAGATTCACCCCTCCACTTT
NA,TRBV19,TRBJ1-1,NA,CASSITGHNTEAFF,TGTGCCAGTAGTATAACGGGACACAACACTGAAGCTTTCTTT
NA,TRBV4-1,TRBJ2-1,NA,CASSQSHAANNEQFF,TGCGCCAGCAGCCAGTCTCACGCGGCGAACAATGAGCAGTTCTTC
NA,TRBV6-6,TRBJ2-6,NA,CASSSGSGADVLTF,TGTGCCAGCAGCTCGGGATCGGGGGCCGACGTCCTGACTTTC
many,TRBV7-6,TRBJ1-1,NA,CASSLAWAGEAFF,TGTGCCAGCAGCTTAGCTTGGGCTGGTGAAGCTTTCTTT
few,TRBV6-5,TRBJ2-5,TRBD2,CASSYGPAGRTQYF,TGTGCCAGCAGTTACGGGCCAGCGGGGAGGACCCAGTACTTC
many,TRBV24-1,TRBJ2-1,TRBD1,CATSGGTGSFDEQFF,TGTGCCACCAGTGGTGGGACAGGGTCATTCGATGAGCAGTTCTTC
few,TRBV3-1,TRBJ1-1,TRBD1,CASRRDRGIMNTEAFF,TGTGCCAGCAGACGAGACAGGGGTATTATGAACACTGAAGCTTTCTTT
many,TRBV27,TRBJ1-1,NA,CASSLLGANTEAFF,TGTGCCAGCAGTTTGCTTGGGGCAAACACTGAAGCTTTCTTT
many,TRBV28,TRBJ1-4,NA,CASRPPGEPNEKLFF,TGTGCCAGCAGGCCACCAGGGGAGCCTAATGAAAAACTGTTTTTT
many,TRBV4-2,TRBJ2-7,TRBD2,CASSQDSLAGAWEQYF,TGTGCCAGCAGCCAAGATAGTCTAGCGGGGGCCTGGGAGCAGTACTTC
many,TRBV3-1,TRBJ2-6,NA,CASSQDFPGANVLTF,TGTGCCAGCAGCCAAGATTTCCCCGGGGCCAACGTCCTGACTTTC
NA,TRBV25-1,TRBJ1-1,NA,CVSSESGGGARVAEAFF,TGTGTCAGCAGTGAATCCGGGGGGGGGGCACGCGTCGCTGAAGCTTTCTTT
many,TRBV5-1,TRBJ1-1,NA,CASSLEDGWNTEAFF,TGCGCCAGCAGCCTAGAAGATGGATGGAACACTGAAGCTTTCTTT
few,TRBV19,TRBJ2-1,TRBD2,CASSPRLAGVLYNEQFF,TGTGCCAGTAGTCCAAGACTAGCGGGGGTATTATACAATGAGCAGTTCTTC
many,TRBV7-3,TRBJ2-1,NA,CASSPLESREQFF,TGTGCCAGCAGCCCTCTTGAATCCAGGGAGCAGTTCTTC
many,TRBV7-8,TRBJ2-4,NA,CASSLDALAKNIQYF,TGTGCCAGCAGCTTAGACGCTTTAGCCAAAAACATTCAGTACTTC
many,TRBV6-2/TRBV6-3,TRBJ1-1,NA,CASSSPRGAGTEAFF,TGTGCCAGCTCCTCTCCACGGGGAGCTGGCACCGAAGCTTTCTTT
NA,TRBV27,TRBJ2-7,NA,CASSLYPGTDEQYF,TGTGCCAGCAGTTTATATCCGGGAACGGACGAGCAGTACTTC
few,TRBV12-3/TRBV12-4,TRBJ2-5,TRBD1,CASSQDRVGTQYF,TGTGCCAGCAGTCAAGACAGGGTTGGGACCCAGTACTTC
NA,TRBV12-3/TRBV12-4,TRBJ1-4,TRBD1,CASSSSGQKNEKLFF,TGTGCCAGCAGCTCCTCGGGACAGAAGAATGAAAAACTGTTTTTT
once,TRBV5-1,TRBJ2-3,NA,CASSYYPGAGQNTDTRYF,TGCGCCAGCAGCTACTACCCCGGGGCAGGCCAAAACACAGATACGCGGTATTTT
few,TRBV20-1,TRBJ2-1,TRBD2,CSARDLLADNEQFF,TGCAGTGCTAGAGATCTACTAGCGGACAATGAGCAGTTCTTC
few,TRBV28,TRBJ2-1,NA,CASSPPFSYNEQFF,TGTGCCAGCAGTCCCCCTTTCTCCTACAATGAGCAGTTCTTC
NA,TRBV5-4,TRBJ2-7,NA,CASSFPDSSYEQYF,TGTGCCAGCAGCTTTCCGGACAGCTCCTACGAGCAGTACTTC
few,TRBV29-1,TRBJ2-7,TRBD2,CSVPSSSGYEQYF,TGCAGCGTCCCCTCTTCTAGCGGCTACGAGCAGTACTTC
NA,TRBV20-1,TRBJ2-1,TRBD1,CSARDSRQGTYNEQFF,TGCAGTGCTAGAGATTCGAGACAGGGTACCTACAATGAGCAGTTCTTC
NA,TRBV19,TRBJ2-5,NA,CASSNTGRGQETQYF,TGTGCCAGTAGCAACACGGGACGGGGCCAAGAGACCCAGTACTTC
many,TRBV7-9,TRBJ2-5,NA,CASSFGDSQETQYF,TGTGCCAGCAGCTTCGGAGACAGCCAAGAGACCCAGTACTTC
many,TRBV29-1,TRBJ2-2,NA,CSVEGEDTGELFF,TGCAGCGTTGAGGGGGAAGACACCGGGGAGCTGTTTTTT
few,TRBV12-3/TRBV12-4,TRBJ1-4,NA,CASTTRWGEKLFF,TGTGCCAGCACCACCCGGTGGGGTGAAAAACTGTTTTTT
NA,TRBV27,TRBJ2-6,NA,CASSPTGYGANVLTF,TGTGCCAGCAGTCCAACGGGGTATGGGGCCAACGTCCTGACTTTC
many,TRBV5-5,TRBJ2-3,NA,CASSARVYPSTDTQYF,TGTGCCAGCAGCGCCCGGGTATACCCTAGCACAGATACGCAGTATTTT
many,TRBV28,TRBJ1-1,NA,CASSLTVNTEAFF,TGTGCCAGCAGCTTGACAGTGAACACTGAAGCTTTCTTT
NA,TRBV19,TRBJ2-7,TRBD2,CASSNAGLADKASTYEQYF,TGTGCCAGTAGTAACGCCGGACTAGCGGACAAAGCTTCAACCTACGAGCAGTACTTC
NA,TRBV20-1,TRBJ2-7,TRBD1,CSATKGQGRSYEQYF,TGCAGTGCTACGAAGGGACAGGGGAGGTCCTACGAGCAGTACTTC
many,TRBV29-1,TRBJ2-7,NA,CSVEWSDLGDEQYF,TGCAGCGTTGAATGGTCTGATCTGGGGGACGAGCAGTACTTC
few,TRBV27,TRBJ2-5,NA,CASSRPLGETQYF,TGTGCCAGCAGCCGACCCTTGGGAGAGACCCAGTACTTC